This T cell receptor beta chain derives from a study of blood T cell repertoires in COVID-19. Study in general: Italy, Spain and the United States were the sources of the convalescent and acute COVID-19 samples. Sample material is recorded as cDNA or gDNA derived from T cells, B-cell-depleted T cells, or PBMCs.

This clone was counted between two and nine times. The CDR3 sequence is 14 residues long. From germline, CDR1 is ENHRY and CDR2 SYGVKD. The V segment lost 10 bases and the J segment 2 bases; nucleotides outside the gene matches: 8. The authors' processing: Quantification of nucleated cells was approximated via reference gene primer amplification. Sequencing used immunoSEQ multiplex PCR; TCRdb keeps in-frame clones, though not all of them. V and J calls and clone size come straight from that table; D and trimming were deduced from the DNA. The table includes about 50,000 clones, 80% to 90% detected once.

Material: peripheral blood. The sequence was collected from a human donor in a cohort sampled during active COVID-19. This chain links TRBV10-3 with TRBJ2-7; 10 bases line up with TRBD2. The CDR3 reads CATASGGTTYEQYF. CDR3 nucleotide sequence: TGTGCCACCGCTAGCGGGGGAACTACCTACGAGCAGTACTTC.